The sequence of this T cell receptor (beta chain) was determined in a study of cytomegalovirus exposure and HLA in healthy donors. As for the study in general: The same platform was used for the roughly 120 validation repertoires and the roughly 700 first-cohort repertoires, a later analysis reported. Study conclusions and caveats: Associated with cytomegalovirus, according to the listing, were around 160 TCR beta chains.

Trimming pared 2 bases from V and 5 bases from J, leaving 10 bases between. The CDR3 is 13 residues long. Germline V gene lookup returns CDR1 SGDLS and CDR2 YYNGEE. This clone was found once. Its matching antigen is unknown. The donors formed part of the approximately 120-subject validation cohort, distinct from the approximately 630-subject first cohort. This table comes from immunoSEQ multiplex PCR, and its TCRdb copy is limited to in-frame clones, with some not included. Among about 53,000 clones listed, roughly 92% were seen once. This rearrangement joins TRBV9 to TRBJ1-1; D possibly corresponds to TRBD1 (5 bases). The sequence derives from a man aged 18 to 30 in good health and CMV-seronegative. The sample consisted of PBMCs. The CDR3 loop reads CASSVQGRTEAFF. The CDR3 DNA sequence: TGTGCCAGCAGCGTCCAGGGTCGGACTGAAGCTTTCTTT.